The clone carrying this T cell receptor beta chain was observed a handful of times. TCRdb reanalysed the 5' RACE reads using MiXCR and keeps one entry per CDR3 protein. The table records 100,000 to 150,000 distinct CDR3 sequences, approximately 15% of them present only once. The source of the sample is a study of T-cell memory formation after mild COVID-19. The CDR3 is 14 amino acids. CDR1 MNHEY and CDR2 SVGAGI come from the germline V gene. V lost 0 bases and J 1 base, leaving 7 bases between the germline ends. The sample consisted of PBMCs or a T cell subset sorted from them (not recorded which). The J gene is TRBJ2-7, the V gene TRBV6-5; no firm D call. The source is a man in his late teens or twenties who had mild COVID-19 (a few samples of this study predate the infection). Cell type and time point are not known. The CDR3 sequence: CASSYSENSYEQYF. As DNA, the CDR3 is TGTGCCAGCAGTTACTCGGAGAATTCCTACGAGCAGTACTTC.